The present T cell receptor beta chain was sequenced within a study of cytotoxic CD8 clonotypes in ibrutinib-treated CLL. The CDR3 runs to 19 residues. V lost 4 bases and J lost 1; bases outside the gene matches: 13. Germline-derived CDR1 and CDR2 are SGHRS and YFSETQ. Sequencing used immunoSEQ multiplex PCR; TCRdb keeps in-frame clones, though not all of them. The data show 35,000 to 55,000 clones, 69% seen once. The genes are TRBV5-1 and TRBJ2-2; the match to TRBD2 covers 10 bases. The receptor's source is a human donor with chronic lymphocytic leukemia. The specimen was PBMCs, collected after 12 months of ibrutinib treatment. The CDR3 region has the DNA TGCGCCAGCAGCACCATAGCGGGGGGCCAACCTTTGAACACCGGGGAGCTGTTTTTT. It yields the protein CASSTIAGGQPLNTGELFF.